This T cell receptor (beta chain) derives from a study of blood T cell repertoires in COVID-19. Study information: Acute-phase and convalescent COVID-19 samples originated in the United States, Italy and Spain. From T cells, B-cell-depleted T cells, or PBMCs came the material, which was cDNA or gDNA.

This clone was counted once. CDR3 length: 14 residues. The germline V gene has CDR1 SGHAT and CDR2 FQNNGV. V lost 2 bases, J lost 10 bases, and 5 bases stayed unmatched. Authors' analysis steps: The assay estimated nucleated cells by amplifying reference gene primers. Data came from immunoSEQ multiplex PCR; TCRdb stores just in-frame clones and leaves some out. V and J calls plus clone size are reproduced from that table; the DNA served to infer D and trimming. Of 280,000 or so clones in the sample, approximately 91% were seen once. This chain joins TRBV11-2 and TRBJ2-1, with 10 bases identical to TRBD2. Sequences were obtained from peripheral blood. The sequence came from a woman aged 60-70 years with acute or convalescent COVID-19. The CDR3 DNA reads TGTGCCAGCAGCTTATCCCCACTAGCGGGAGAGCAGTTCTTC. It codes for CASSLSPLAGEQFF.